Shown below are 21 T cell receptor beta chains from a single sample sequenced in a study of cytomegalovirus exposure and HLA in healthy donors (dated by TCRdb to 2016 to 2017). Libraries were built with the immunoSEQ multiplex PCR assay. A mixture of 60 forward primers for TCR Vbeta segments and 13 reverse primers for TCR Jbeta segments was used in the multiplex PCR. This immuneACCESS table, as held by TCRdb, lists in-frame sequences with V and J called but not all clones. Of the missing ones, under half trace to an unresolved V gene in checked studies; the others have no known cause. This sample lists about 67,000 clones; 75% to 90% were detected once. 9.5% to 13% of the sample lies in the top ten. Sequencing input: PBMCs. These receptors all come from a young woman in good health and CMV-seropositive.

This clone was recorded a few times. J is TRBJ2-7 and V is TRBV5-1; tentatively, D is TRBD2 (5 bases). Trimming took 4 bases from V and 2 from J, leaving 16 bases between them. The CDR3 has 15 amino acids. CDR1 is SGHRS, CDR2 YFSETQ, per germline. CDR3 region: CASSSHTPAAYEQYF. The CDR3 DNA is TGCGCCAGCAGCAGCCACACCCCAGCGGCCTACGAGCAGTACTTC.

Comment on this clone: This sample also contains other DNA sequences that code for the same CDR3. The rearrangement links TRBV5-1 to TRBJ2-7, with 10 bases lining up with TRBD1. Looked up from germline, CDR1 is SGHRS and CDR2 is YFSETQ. The CDR3 covers 14 residues. The V and J ends lost 4 bases and 2 bases, in that order; junction bases with no gene match: 3. CDR3 in amino acids: CASSLGQGAYEQYF. The CDR3 DNA sequence: TGCGCCAGCAGCCTCGGACAGGGGGCCTACGAGCAGTACTTC.

J is TRBJ1-1 and V is TRBV6-5, with TRBD1 matching 7 bases. CDR3 length equals 13 residues. The J segment lost 4 bases and the V segment lost 6 bases, leaving 5 bases of the junction unmatched. The germline V gene encodes CDR1 MNHEY and CDR2 SVGAGI. The DNA for the CDR3 is TGTGCCAGCAGCAGGGGGGCCCCCACTGAAGCTTTCTTT. Amino acids: CASSRGAPTEAFF.

The rearrangement joins TRBV18 to TRBJ1-6; possibly TRBD1 for D (5 bases). The ends were cut back, 0 bases at V and 13 bases at J, with 16 bases in the middle. Germline V gives CDR1 KGHSH, CDR2 LQKENI. The CDR3 has 15 residues. The CDR3 loop reads CASSPPRSTGPPLHF. The CDR3 nucleotides are TGTGCCAGCTCACCACCCCGGAGTACAGGTCCTCCCCTCCACTTT.

The V and J genes are TRBV18 and TRBJ1-4, with TRBD1 matching over 7 bases. Germline V CDR1 and CDR2: KGHSH, LQKENI. J lost 3 bases, V lost 4 bases, and 5 bases had no gene match. There are 15 residues in the CDR3. The CDR3, as DNA: TGTGCCAGCTCACTAATGACAGGGTCTAATGAAAAACTGTTTTTT. Its protein is CASSLMTGSNEKLFF.

The chain recombines TRBV28 with TRBJ2-7; D is possibly TRBD2 (6 bases). The CDR3 has 16 residues. V gave up 7 bases and J gave up 2 bases, with 21 bases separating them. The germline gives CDR1 MDHEN, CDR2 SYDVKM. The CDR3 DNA sequence: TGTGCCAGCACCGATCCAGGAAGCGGGCGAACCTACGAGCAGTACTTC. It encodes CASTDPGSGRTYEQYF.

The V and J genes are TRBV4-2 and TRBJ1-5; no clear D gene. The length of the CDR3 is 14 residues. The V end was cut by 1 base, the J end by 1 base, with 5 bases between. Germline CDR1 and CDR2: LGHNA and YNFKEQ. The CDR3 nucleotides read TGTGCCAGCAGCCAAGGTACAAGCAATCAGCCCCAGCATTTT. Translating gives CASSQGTSNQPQHF.

The gene calls are TRBV14 and TRBJ2-1; 7 bases are shared with TRBD2. Trimming at V came to 0 bases and at J to 9 bases, leaving 5 bases not matched to a gene. Germline V gene data show CDR1 as SGHDN and CDR2 as FVKESK. This CDR3 region has 14 residues. Written as DNA, the CDR3 is TGTGCCAGCAGCCAAGACTGGGGGGGGAGTGAGCAGTTCTTC. Translating it yields CASSQDWGGSEQFF.

V is TRBV5-1 and J is TRBJ1-2; no reliable D call. Germline V gene sequence: CDR1 SGHRS, CDR2 YFSETQ. This CDR3 has 14 residues. V lost 5 bases, J lost 7 bases, and 18 bases lay in between. DNA for the CDR3: TGCGCCAGCAGTCCTCGTACGGAGGGTGGTGGCTACACCTTC. Protein product: CASSPRTEGGGYTF. Together with reference TRBV5-1 and TRBJ1-2, the CDR3 gives the full variable domain: KAGVTQTPRYLIKTRGQQVTLSCSPISGHRSVSWYQQTPGQGLQFLFEYFSETQRNKGNFPGRFSGRQFSNSRSEMNVSTLELGDSALYLCASSPRTEGGGYTFGSGTRLTVV.

This chain links TRBV7-9 with TRBJ2-1; D not resolved. Germline-derived CDR1 and CDR2 are SEHNR and FQNEAQ (reference sequence). The CDR3 extends over 16 amino acids. Trimming shortened V by 2 bases and J by 0 bases, and 11 bases separated the two germline ends. The DNA for the CDR3 is TGTGCCAGCAGCTTATTGGGCCGCCCCTCCTACAATGAGCAGTTCTTC. Protein: CASSLLGRPSYNEQFF.

This clone is a singleton in its sample. The chain links TRBV19 to TRBJ2-6; D not certain. V shed 5 bases and J shed 5 bases, with 16 bases lying between them. This CDR3 contains 16 residues. Germline V lookup: CDR1 LNHDA, CDR2 SQIVND (reference sequence). As DNA, the CDR3 is TGTGCCAGTAGTCCCCTGGGCCTGACACGGGCCAACGTCCTGACTTTC. This translates into CASSPLGLTRANVLTF.

The chain is built from TRBV27 and TRBJ1-1; possibly TRBD1 for D (6 bases). With 5 bases removed from V and 0 bases from J, the gap between germline ends came to 13 bases. The CDR3 covers 15 residues. CDR1 and CDR2 from the germline V gene are MNHEY and SMNVEV (reference sequence). The CDR3 DNA reads TGTGCCAGCAGTACCCGACAGGCGATGAACACTGAAGCTTTCTTT. Translation: CASSTRQAMNTEAFF.

The rearrangement uses TRBV7-9 and TRBJ1-2; 8 bases fit TRBD1. The junction had 5 bases not matched to a gene; V was cut back by 4 bases and J by 7 bases. Germline lookup yields CDR1 SEHNR and CDR2 FQNEAQ (reference sequence). CDR3 length equals 13 residues. CDR3 sequence reads: CASSSGQGGGYTF. For the CDR3, the DNA is TGTGCCAGCAGCTCAGGACAGGGTGGTGGCTACACCTTC.

This chain joins TRBV28 and TRBJ1-2; D uncertain. V was clipped by 6 bases and J by 3 bases, with 14 bases between them. The CDR3 consists of 14 residues. The germline gives CDR1 MDHEN, CDR2 SYDVKM. The DNA for the CDR3 is TGTGCCAGCAGAACAACCGGGATTTACTATGGCTACACCTTC. Residues: CASRTTGIYYGYTF.

The chain has TRBV18 and TRBJ1-2, with unresolved D. The CDR3 extends over 14 amino acids. Deletions cut 4 bases from V and 4 bases from J, with 13 bases between. Per the germline V gene, CDR1 is KGHSH and CDR2 is LQKENI. The CDR3: CASSRPRGAYGYTF. CDR3 in DNA: TGTGCCAGCTCACGCCCCCGGGGTGCCTATGGCTACACCTTC.

V usage is TRBV9 and J usage is TRBJ1-3; D gene ambiguous. CDR3 length: 15 amino acids. Germline CDR1 is SGDLS and CDR2 is YYNGEE. Trimming left V 2 bases short and J 3 bases short, with 12 bases between. The CDR3 sequence: CASSVRVGGGNTIYF. DNA for the CDR3: TGTGCCAGCAGCGTCCGAGTCGGAGGTGGAAACACCATATATTTT.

This chain connects TRBV29-1 to TRBJ2-7, with D tentatively TRBD2 (6 bases). The CDR3 contains 11 residues. Trimming left V 7 bases short and J 4 bases short, with 11 bases between. Per germline, CDR1 SQVTM and CDR2 ANQGSEA. CDR3: CSGLEGYEQYF. In DNA, the CDR3 is TGCAGCGGGCTGGAGGGATACGAGCAGTACTTC.

The V gene is TRBV29-1, the J gene TRBJ2-1; 9 bases map to TRBD1. Germline V gene sequence: CDR1 SQVTM, CDR2 ANQGSEA. The CDR3 has 14 amino acids. V lost 6 bases, J lost 8 bases, and 11 bases stayed unmatched. The CDR3 DNA follows: TGCAGCGTCGCTATCGGGACAGGGAACGATGAGCAGTTCTTC. Its protein is CSVAIGTGNDEQFF.

The chain uses TRBV5-1 and TRBJ1-1, with D unresolved. The CDR3 is made up of 15 amino acids. CDR1 is SGHRS, CDR2 YFSETQ, per germline. V shed 4 bases and J shed 2 bases, with 15 bases lying between them. The CDR3 spells CASSAPTGSNTEAFF. The DNA of the CDR3 is TGCGCCAGCAGCGCACCGACGGGAAGTAACACTGAAGCTTTCTTT.

The chain recombines TRBV9 with TRBJ2-3; 12 bases are a match to TRBD2. J gave up 2 bases and V 0 bases, and 1 base lay outside the gene matches. Germline loops: CDR1 SGDLS, CDR2 YYNGEE. The CDR3 loop spans 16 amino acids. Written as DNA, the CDR3 is TGTGCCAGCAGCGTAGGGACTAGCGGGAACACAGATACGCAGTATTTT. This translates into CASSVGTSGNTDTQYF.

The V and J genes are TRBV4-2 and TRBJ1-1, with 9 nucleotides matching TRBD1. The ends lost 11 bases at V and 3 bases at J; junction bases unmatched: 13. CDR1 LGHNA and CDR2 YNFKEQ come from the germline V gene. The CDR3 consists of 15 residues. The CDR3 region is CASTRTGEPDTEAFF. The DNA of the CDR3 is TGTGCCTCGACTAGGACAGGGGAGCCGGACACTGAAGCTTTCTTT.